The clone carrying this T cell receptor beta chain has a handful of counts. Its antigen is unidentified. The sample originates from a study of blood T cells in healthy people across ages. The study, taken as a whole, reports: No one knew whether donors had CMV, which possibly confounded expanded clonotype changes.

The CDR3 is made up of 16 amino acids. From germline, CDR1 is SEHNR and CDR2 FQNEAQ (reference sequence). With V trimmed by 5 bases and J by 6 bases, 12 bases remained unmatched. Sample-barcoded 5' priming and a J-beta primer mix drove a second PCR of roughly 6 to 12 cycles. TCRdb independently ran MiXCR on the 5' RACE reads; one entry per CDR3 protein. The sample shows hundreds of thousands of distinct CDR3 sequences, 58% of them seen only once. V usage is TRBV7-9 and J usage is TRBJ2-1; the match to TRBD2 covers 8 bases. What was sequenced was blood. This TCR was sampled from a young man in good health. This CDR3 reads CASSLGRAQRSNEQFF. The CDR3 DNA follows: TGTGCCAGCAGCCTCGGGAGGGCACAGAGAAGCAATGAGCAGTTCTTC.